This TCR beta chain was obtained from a study of response to subunit inactivated influenza vaccine. Study conclusions and caveats: There was a suggestion from the authors that each seasonal influenza vaccination recruits few new T cells.

The CDR3 runs to 15 residues. The V end was cut by 1 base, the J end by 0 bases, with 7 bases between. The germline CDR1 and CDR2 sequences are LGHDT and YNNKEL (reference sequence). There are many counts of this clonotype. The antigen is not known. One entry per CDR3 protein results from TCRdb running MiXCR on the RT-PCR reads. The sample lists approximately 250,000 distinct CDR3 sequences; 10% to 15% were seen once. Here the sequenced sample was non-naive T cells sorted from PBMCs, taken 14 to 15 days before vaccination. The clonotype was recovered from a man between 50 and 59 years old who received an inactivated influenza vaccine. The chain links TRBV3-1 to TRBJ1-3, with D perhaps matching TRBD1 (6 bases). The CDR3 reads CASSQAGVSGNTIYF. The CDR3 nucleotides are TGTGCCAGCAGCCAAGCAGGGGTCTCTGGAAACACCATATATTTT.